Here is one T cell receptor beta chain with its context. No cognate antigen has been identified for it. The record has no base qualities; no much larger clone is one base away. This sample stems from a study of shared clonotypes between healthy human individuals (dated by TCRdb to 2018 to 2020). For the wider study: Three men and two women, aged 18 to 49 years, made up the cohort. Per donor, three plates each were used for CD4 naive and CD4 memory, two for CD8 naive, and one for CD8 memory. To increase sequencing depth and limit assay-specific biases, different laboratories used diverse techniques to prepare libraries and sequence TCR repertoires. To estimate repertoire size and how much clonotype sharing occurs between individuals, the study deeply sequenced the blood TCR repertoires of several healthy adults. Per donor, leukapheresis produced somewhere between about 0.85 and 8.9 billion PBMCs.

The study at large found these results: Sharing across several donors was observed for approximately 4.6% of naive CD4, 3% to 3.5% of naive CD8, about 2.5% of memory CD4, and around 0.42% of memory CD8 clonotypes. Incomplete sequencing was indicated by rarefaction of sorted-subset datasets, despite the large sequencing depth. Naive subsets generally had larger estimated clonotype richness than memory subsets did. Higher generation probabilities were observed for clonotypes shared by all four sorted-subset donors than for non-shared clonotypes. Sampling was restricted to blood, and TCR repertoires in tissues likely differ from the TCR repertoires found in blood. The small number of donors limited the genetic and exposure-history diversity represented. Based on pairwise subsampling, the degree of clonotype sharing among donors was expected to be affected by sequencing depth.

The donors were healthy, HIV-negative adults with no recently reported acute infections or vaccinations. All donors were Caucasian adults living in Nashville, Tennessee, USA. CD4+ T cells were enriched by magnetic negative selection; naive cells were then positively selected on CD45RA, and the negative fraction formed the memory subset. Blood was obtained by leukapheresis, after which PBMCs were separated by Ficoll-Histopaque density gradient centrifugation and cryopreserved in liquid nitrogen vapor phase. Purity and quantity of every magnetically sorted T cell population were checked by analytical flow cytometry. Each sorted fraction had its genomic DNA isolated and then quantified by UV absorbance on a Nanodrop 2000c. TCR CDR3 regions were amplified from genomic DNA by multiplex PCR using the deep immunoSEQ assay. Extracted genomic DNA from each cell subset was distributed evenly across all wells of several immunoSEQ 96-well plates, and each plate was treated as a replicate. For sorted subsets, 150 to 250 ng of genomic DNA, equivalent to around 31,000 T cell genomes, went into each replicate PCR. Purified libraries were quantified with a Qubit 3.0 fluorometer, sized on a Bioanalyzer 2100, and re-quantified with the KAPA Library Quantification kit. Each immunoSEQ 96-well plate was sequenced on its own single-read 150-cycle Illumina NextSeq 550 flow cell. Processing in the source paper ran as follows. The immunoSEQ output contained only junctional sequences without quality scores, so filtering could not match that applied to full-length reads. To assign V/J genes and CDR3, sequences were annotated against IMGT germline references using PyIR, a Python wrapper for IgBLAST v1.9. Reads were removed for weak V/J assignments (E-value above 1e-6), missing CDR3, stop codons, out-of-frame junctions, or ambiguous translated residues. A V3J clonotype was defined by an identical inferred V gene, J gene, and CDR3 amino acid sequence. Percentage overlap between repertoires was computed as shared unique clonotypes divided by the size of the smaller repertoire. Richness of each repertoire was evaluated using RTK rarefaction, the Chao1 estimator, and Recon v2.1 estimates of unobserved clonotypes. Generation probabilities for all TCRbeta clonotypes obtained by the gDNA method from a handful of donors were computed using OLGA. This immuneACCESS table, as held by TCRdb, lists in-frame sequences with V and J called but not all clones. Of the missing ones, under half trace to an unresolved V gene in checked studies; the others have no known cause. That table furnishes V, J and clone size, whereas the DNA furnished D and trimming. The sample table shows 1.5 million to 1.9 million clones, and nearly 99% are seen once. In total, the top ten clones hold roughly 0.45% of the sample.

CDR1 and CDR2 are drawn from the germline V gene (reference sequence): SEHNR, FQNEAQ. Cut back by 2 bases and 10 bases, the V and J ends lie 15 bases apart. Including cysteine and phenylalanine, the CDR3 has 14 amino acids. Kept here is only the CDR3 DNA, which spans 42 bases and is read in frame from base 1. This sequence originates from a man aged 25 to 40 in good health. The sequenced sample consisted of naive CD4+ T cells sorted from blood. The intended sense of this specimen's cell subset or site label: CD45RA+ positively selected. The sequence links TRBV7-9 to TRBJ2-1; the D gene cannot be named for sure. CDR3 sequence: CASSLSSVGLEQFF. The DNA reads TGTGCCAGCAGCTTATCCTCCGTTGGTCTAGAGCAGTTCTTC.